This T cell receptor beta chain was profiled in a study of shared clonotypes between healthy human individuals. General observations from the study: Of the naive CD4 clonotypes, roughly 5.5% were shared across several donors.

Trimming removed 6 bases from V and 5 bases from J; junction bases left unmatched: 3. The CDR3 consists of 14 residues. Germline lookup yields CDR1 MNHEY and CDR2 SMNVEV (reference sequence). The deep-level immunoSEQ assay was used. As handled by the study authors: ImmunoSEQ gave junction-only sequences without quality scores, so filtering differed. Method: immunoSEQ multiplex PCR; TCRdb's copy keeps in-frame clones and lacks some. V, J and clone size derive from that table, while D and trimming were established from the DNA sequence. There are about 520,000 clones in the sample; roughly 95% occur only once, and about 0.06% lies in the top ten. On this clone: What it binds is unknown.

Specimen: naive CD4+ T cells sorted from blood. Subset meaning: CD45RA+ positively selected. This sequence originates from a woman aged 25 to 39 in good health. The chain has TRBV27 and TRBJ2-4, with TRBD2 matching over 11 bases. CDR3 loop: CASRTSGIENIQYF. The CDR3 bases are TGTGCCAGCAGGACTAGCGGGATAGAAAACATTCAGTACTTC.